This TCR beta chain was captured by sequencing in a study of cytomegalovirus exposure and HLA in healthy donors. On the study more broadly: Earlier results showed 90 million to 120 million unique TCR beta sequences derived from some 180 million T cells.

Everyone who donated was a healthy bone marrow donor. Study-level findings and limits: In an earlier analysis, about 87% or about 30%: the productive usage of most TCR beta V segments. Diagnosis of cytomegalovirus status made by the classifier reportedly showed high specificity and sensitivity.

PCR involved 60 Vbeta and 13 Jbeta primers. Measured with immunoSEQ multiplex PCR; TCRdb has only the in-frame clones, and not every one. The sample records some 150,000 clones, about three quarters being singletons. The CDR3 is made up of 14 amino acids. Trimming removed 8 bases from V and 3 bases from J; junction bases left unmatched: 9. Germline CDR1 LNHNV, CDR2 YYDKDF (reference sequence). For this clone: No antigen is known for it.

The chain combines TRBV15 with TRBJ1-1; the match to TRBD1 covers 7 bases. Sequenced material: PBMCs. This TCR came from a man aged 35 to 55 in good health and CMV-seropositive. CDR3 residues: CATGKQGWDTEAFF. The CDR3 DNA reads as TGTGCCACCGGTAAACAGGGGTGGGACACTGAAGCTTTCTTT.